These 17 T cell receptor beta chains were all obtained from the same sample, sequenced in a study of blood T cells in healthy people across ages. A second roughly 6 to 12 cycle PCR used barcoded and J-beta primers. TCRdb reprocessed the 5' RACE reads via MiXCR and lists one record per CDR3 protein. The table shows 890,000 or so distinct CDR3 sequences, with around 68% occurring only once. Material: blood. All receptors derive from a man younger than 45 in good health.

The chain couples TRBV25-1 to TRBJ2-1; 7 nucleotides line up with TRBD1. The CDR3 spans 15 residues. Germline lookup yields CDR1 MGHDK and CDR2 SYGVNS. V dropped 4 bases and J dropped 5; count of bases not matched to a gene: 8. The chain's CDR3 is CASSATGTVDNEQFF. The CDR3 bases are TGTGCCAGCAGTGCCACCGGGACAGTAGACAATGAGCAGTTCTTC. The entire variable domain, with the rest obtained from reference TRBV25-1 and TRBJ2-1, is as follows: EADIYQTPRYLVIGTGKKITLECSQTMGHDKMYWYQQDPGMELHLIHYSYGVNSTEKGDLSSESTVSRIRTEHFPLTLESARPSHTSQYLCASSATGTVDNEQFFGPGTRLTVL.

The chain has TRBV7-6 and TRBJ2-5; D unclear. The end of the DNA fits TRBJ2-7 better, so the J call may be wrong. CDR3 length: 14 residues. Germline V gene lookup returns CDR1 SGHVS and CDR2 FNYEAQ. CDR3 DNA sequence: TGTGCCAGCAGCTTAGCCGGCAAGAGCTACGAGCAGTACTTC. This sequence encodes CASSLAGKSYEQYF.

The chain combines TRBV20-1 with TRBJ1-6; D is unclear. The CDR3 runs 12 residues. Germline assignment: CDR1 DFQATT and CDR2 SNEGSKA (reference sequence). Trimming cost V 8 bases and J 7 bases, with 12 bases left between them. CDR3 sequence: CSLYPLNSPLHF. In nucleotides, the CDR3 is TGCAGTCTCTACCCGTTAAATTCACCCCTCCACTTT.

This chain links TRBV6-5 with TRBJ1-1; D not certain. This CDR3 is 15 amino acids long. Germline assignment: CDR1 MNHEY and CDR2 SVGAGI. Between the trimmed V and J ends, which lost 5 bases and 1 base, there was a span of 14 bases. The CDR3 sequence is CASSRLAWGNTEAFF. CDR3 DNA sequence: TGTGCCAGCAGTCGCTTGGCGTGGGGGAACACTGAAGCTTTCTTT.

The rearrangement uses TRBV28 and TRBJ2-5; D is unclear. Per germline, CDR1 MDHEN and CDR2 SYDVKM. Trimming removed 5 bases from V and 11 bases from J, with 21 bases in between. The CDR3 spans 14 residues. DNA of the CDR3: TGTGCCAGCAGTCCTCGGTCCCTAATAAGTAAGCAGTACTTC. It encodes CASSPRSLISKQYF.

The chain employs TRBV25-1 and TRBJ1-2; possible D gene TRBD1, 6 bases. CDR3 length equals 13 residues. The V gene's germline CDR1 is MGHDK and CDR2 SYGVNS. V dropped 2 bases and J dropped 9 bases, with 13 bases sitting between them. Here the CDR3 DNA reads TGTGCCAGCAGTGAAGGACAGAGGGCCCGCTACACCTTC. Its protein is CASSEGQRARYTF.

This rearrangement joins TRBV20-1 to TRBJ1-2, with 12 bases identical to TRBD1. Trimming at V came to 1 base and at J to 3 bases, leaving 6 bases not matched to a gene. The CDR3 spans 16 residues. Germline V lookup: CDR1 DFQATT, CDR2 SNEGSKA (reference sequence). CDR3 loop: CSARGGGQGAYYGYTF. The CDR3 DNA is TGCAGTGCTAGAGGGGGGGGACAGGGGGCCTACTATGGCTACACCTTC.

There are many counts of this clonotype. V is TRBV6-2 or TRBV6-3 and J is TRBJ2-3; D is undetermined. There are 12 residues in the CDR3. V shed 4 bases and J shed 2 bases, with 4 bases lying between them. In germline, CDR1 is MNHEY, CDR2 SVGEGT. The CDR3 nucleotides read TGTGCCAGCAGTTCCAACACAGATACGCAGTATTTT. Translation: CASSSNTDTQYF.

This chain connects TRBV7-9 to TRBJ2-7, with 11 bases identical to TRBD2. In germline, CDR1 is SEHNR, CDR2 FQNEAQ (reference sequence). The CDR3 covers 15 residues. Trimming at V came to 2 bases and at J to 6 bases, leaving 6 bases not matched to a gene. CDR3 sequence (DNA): TGTGCCAGCAGCTTATCAACTAGCGGGGGAAGCGAGCAGTACTTC. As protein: CASSLSTSGGSEQYF.

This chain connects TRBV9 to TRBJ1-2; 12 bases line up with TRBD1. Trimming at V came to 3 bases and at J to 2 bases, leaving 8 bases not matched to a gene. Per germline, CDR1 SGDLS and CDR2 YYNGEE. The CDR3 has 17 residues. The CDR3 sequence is CASSAGQGAVRNYGYTF. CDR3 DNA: TGTGCCAGCAGCGCGGGACAGGGGGCAGTTCGGAACTATGGCTACACCTTC.

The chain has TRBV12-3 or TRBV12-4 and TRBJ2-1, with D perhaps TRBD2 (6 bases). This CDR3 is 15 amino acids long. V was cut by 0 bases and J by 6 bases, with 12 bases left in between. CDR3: CASSLAGLFPNEQFF. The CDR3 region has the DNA TGTGCCAGCAGTTTAGCAGGACTATTTCCCAATGAGCAGTTCTTC.

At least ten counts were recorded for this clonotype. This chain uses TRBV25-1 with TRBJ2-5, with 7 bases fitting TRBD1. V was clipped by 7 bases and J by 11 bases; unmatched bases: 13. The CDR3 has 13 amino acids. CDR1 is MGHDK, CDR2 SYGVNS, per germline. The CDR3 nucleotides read TGTGCCAGCATGAATACAGGGGTGTACAAGCAGTACTTC. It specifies CASMNTGVYKQYF.

CDR3 DNA sequence: TGTGCCAGCAGTTGGAAAGCTAACTATGGCTACACCTTC. It is translated as CASSWKANYGYTF. The chain carries TRBV27 and TRBJ1-2; D remains unclear. The CDR3 loop spans 13 amino acids. CDR1 MNHEY and CDR2 SMNVEV come from the germline V gene (reference sequence). Trimming pared 4 bases from V and 0 bases from J, leaving 6 bases between.

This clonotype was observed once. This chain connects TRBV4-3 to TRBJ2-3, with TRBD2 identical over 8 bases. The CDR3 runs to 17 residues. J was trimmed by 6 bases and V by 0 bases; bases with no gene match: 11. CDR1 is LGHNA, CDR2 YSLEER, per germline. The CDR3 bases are TGCGCCAGCAGCCAAGAGCCCCGGGGGGGCCCGAGGGATACGCAGTATTTT. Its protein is CASSQEPRGGPRDTQYF.

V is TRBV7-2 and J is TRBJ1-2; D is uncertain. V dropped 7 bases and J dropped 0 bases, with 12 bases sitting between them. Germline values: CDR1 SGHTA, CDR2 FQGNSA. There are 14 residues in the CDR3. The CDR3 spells CASTEESANYGYTF. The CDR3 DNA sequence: TGTGCCAGCACCGAAGAGTCGGCTAACTATGGCTACACCTTC.

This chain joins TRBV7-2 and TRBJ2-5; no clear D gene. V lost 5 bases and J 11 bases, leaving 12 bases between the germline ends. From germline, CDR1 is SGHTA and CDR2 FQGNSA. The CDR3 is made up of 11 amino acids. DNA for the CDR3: TGTGCCAGCAGCAATCTGAATGAGCAGTACTTC. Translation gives CASSNLNEQYF.

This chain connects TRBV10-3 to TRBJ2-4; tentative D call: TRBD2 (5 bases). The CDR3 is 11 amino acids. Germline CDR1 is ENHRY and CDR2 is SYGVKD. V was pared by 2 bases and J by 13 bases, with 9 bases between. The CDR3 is CAISETGKQYF. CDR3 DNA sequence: TGTGCCATCAGTGAGACCGGGAAGCAGTACTTC.